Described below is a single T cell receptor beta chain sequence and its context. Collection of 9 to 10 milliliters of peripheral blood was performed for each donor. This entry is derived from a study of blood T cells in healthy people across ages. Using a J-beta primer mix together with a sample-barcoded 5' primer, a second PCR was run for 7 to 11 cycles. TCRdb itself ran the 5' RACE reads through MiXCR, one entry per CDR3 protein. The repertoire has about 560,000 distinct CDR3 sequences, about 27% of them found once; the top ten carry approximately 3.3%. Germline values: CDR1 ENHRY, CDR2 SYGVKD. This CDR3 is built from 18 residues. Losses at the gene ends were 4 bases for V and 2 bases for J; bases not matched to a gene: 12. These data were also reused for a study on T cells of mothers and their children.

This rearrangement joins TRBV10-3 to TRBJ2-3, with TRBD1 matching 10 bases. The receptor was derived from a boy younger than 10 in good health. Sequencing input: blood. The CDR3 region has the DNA TGTGCCATCAGTGCTGGAGCCGGGACAGGGGCAAACACAGATACGCAGTATTTT. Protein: CAISAGAGTGANTDTQYF.